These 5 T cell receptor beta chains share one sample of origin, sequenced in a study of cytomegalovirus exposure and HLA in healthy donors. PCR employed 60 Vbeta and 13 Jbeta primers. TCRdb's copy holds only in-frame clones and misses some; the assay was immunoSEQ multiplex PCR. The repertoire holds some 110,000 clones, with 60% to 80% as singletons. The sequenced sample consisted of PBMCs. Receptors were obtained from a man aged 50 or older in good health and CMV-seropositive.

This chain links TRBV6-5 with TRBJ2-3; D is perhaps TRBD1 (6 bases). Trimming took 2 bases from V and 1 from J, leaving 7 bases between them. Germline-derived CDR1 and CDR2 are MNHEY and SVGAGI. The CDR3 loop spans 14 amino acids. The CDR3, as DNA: TGTGCCAGCAGTTACCCAGGGGGCACAGATACGCAGTATTTT. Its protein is CASSYPGGTDTQYF.

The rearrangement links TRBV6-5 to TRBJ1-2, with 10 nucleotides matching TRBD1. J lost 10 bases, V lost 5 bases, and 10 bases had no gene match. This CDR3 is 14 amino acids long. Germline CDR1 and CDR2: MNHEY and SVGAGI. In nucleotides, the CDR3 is TGTGCCAGCAGTGAGAGCCGGGACAGGGGTCTCTACACCTTC. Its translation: CASSESRDRGLYTF.

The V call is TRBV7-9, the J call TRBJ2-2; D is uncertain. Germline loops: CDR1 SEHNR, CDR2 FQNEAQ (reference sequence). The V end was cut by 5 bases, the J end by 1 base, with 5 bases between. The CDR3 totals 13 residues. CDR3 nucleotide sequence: TGTGCCAGCAGCCCACAGAACACCGGGGAGCTGTTTTTT. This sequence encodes CASSPQNTGELFF.

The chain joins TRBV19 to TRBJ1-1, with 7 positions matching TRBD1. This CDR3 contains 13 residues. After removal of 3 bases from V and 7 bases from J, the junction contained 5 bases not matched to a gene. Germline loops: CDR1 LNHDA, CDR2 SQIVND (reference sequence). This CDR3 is CASSIGTAIEAFF. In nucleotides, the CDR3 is TGTGCCAGTAGTATCGGGACAGCCATTGAAGCTTTCTTT.

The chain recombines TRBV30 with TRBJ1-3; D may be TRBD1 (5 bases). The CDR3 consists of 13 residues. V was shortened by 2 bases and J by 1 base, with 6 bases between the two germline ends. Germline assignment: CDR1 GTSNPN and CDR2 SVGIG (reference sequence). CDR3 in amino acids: CAWSTGSGNTIYF. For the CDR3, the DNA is TGTGCCTGGAGTACAGGTTCTGGAAACACCATATATTTT. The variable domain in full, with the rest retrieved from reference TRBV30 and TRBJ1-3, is SQTIHQWPATLVQPVGSPLSLECTVEGTSNPNLYWYRQAAGRGLQLLFYSVGIGQISSEVPQNLSASRPQDRQFILSSKKLLLSDSGFYLCAWSTGSGNTIYFGEGSWLTVV.